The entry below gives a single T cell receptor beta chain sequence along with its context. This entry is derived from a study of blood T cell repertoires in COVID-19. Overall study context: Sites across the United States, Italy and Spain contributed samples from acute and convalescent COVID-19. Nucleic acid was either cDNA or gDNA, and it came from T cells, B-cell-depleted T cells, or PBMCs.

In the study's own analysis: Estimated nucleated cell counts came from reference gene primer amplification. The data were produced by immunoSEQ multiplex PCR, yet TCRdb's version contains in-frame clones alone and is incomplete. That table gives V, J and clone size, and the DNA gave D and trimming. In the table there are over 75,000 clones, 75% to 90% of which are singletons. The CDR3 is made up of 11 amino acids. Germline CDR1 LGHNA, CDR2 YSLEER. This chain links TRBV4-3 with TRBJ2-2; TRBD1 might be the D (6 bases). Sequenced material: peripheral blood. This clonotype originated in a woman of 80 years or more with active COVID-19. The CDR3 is CEAQGTGELFF. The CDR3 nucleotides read TGCGAGGCACAGGGCACCGGGGAGCTGTTTTTT.